Detailed here is one T cell receptor (beta chain). The antigen is unknown. Germline loops: CDR1 LGHDT, CDR2 YNNKEL (reference sequence). The length of the CDR3 is 15 residues. V was clipped by 0 bases and J by 2 bases, with 10 bases between them. The data were taken from a study of CD8 T cells in Susac syndrome. Study-level results: In total CD8+ repertoires, under 20 Susac-specific public clones were detected, and CD8+ TEMRA repertoires contained four to six.

Reverse transcription used 0.5 to 1 ug RNA and random hexamers. TCR beta CDR3 was amplified by immunoSEQ covering 54 Vbeta and 13 Jbeta. From the immunoSEQ multiplex PCR reads, TCRdb called clonotypes with MiXCR, one entry per CDR3 protein. The table has 100,000 or so distinct CDR3 sequences, roughly 96% seen once. V gene TRBV3-1 combines with J gene TRBJ2-5; D might be TRBD1 or TRBD2, each matching 5 bases. The sequencing input was CD8+ T cells from PBMCs. The TCR was taken from a human donor with Susac syndrome. The DNA of the CDR3 is TGTGCCAGCAGCCAAGAGGGGACCCAACAAGAGACCCAGTACTTC. The encoded protein is CASSQEGTQQETQYF.